This T cell receptor beta chain was obtained from a study of cytomegalovirus exposure and HLA in healthy donors. Study-level background: The Caucasian-associated ancestry cluster contained about 80% of the approximately 390 genotyped donors. Study-wide points: The authors assumed roughly uniform sequencing depth across donors for presence/absence analyses. TCR beta chains numbering more than 150 were designated cytomegalovirus-associated. In a later analysis, TCR association rates varied by HLA locus: DRB1 most, HLA-C fewest.

PCR employed 60 Vbeta and 13 Jbeta primers. The data were produced by immunoSEQ multiplex PCR, yet TCRdb's version contains in-frame clones alone and is incomplete. Of 150,000 or so clones listed, more than 65% are singletons. V shed 4 bases, J shed 2 bases, and the junction held 9 bases outside the gene matches. This CDR3 is 15 amino acids long. Germline values: CDR1 SGHRS, CDR2 YFSETQ. Notes on this clone: Its specificity is unknown.

The specimen was PBMCs. The rearrangement links TRBV5-1 to TRBJ2-7; 7 bases are a match to TRBD1. This TCR was sampled from a man aged 30 to 39 in good health and CMV-seronegative. CDR3 residues: CASSPMTGFTYEQYF. The CDR3 bases are TGCGCCAGCAGCCCGATGACAGGGTTCACCTACGAGCAGTACTTC.